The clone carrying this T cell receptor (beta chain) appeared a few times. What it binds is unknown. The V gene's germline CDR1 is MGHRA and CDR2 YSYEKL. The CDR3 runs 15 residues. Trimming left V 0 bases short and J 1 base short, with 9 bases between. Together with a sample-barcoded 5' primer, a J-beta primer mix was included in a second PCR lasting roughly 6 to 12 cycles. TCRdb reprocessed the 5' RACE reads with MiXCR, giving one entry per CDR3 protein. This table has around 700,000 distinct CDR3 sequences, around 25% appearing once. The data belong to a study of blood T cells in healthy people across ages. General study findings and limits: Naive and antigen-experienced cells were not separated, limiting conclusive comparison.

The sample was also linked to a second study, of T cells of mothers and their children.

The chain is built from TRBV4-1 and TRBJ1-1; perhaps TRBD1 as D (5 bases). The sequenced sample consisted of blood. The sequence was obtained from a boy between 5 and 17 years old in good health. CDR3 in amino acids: CASSQELRENTEAFF. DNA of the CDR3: TGCGCCAGCAGCCAAGAACTCAGGGAGAACACTGAAGCTTTCTTT.